The entry that follows covers one T cell receptor beta chain sequence. Its cognate antigen is unknown. Each of the donors was a healthy bone marrow donor. These data come from a study of cytomegalovirus exposure and HLA in healthy donors. Findings of the study overall: Specific recognition of CMV antigens was confirmed in vitro for a few chains (all CMV-associated).

The germline CDR1 and CDR2 sequences are MNHNS and SASEGT. The CDR3 covers 14 residues. Trimming removed 8 bases at V and 1 base at J, with 14 bases between. This PCR relied on a set of 60 Vbeta primers and 13 Jbeta primers. Measured with immunoSEQ multiplex PCR; TCRdb has only the in-frame clones, and not every one. The table includes about 160,000 clones, around 80% detected once. The sequenced material came from PBMCs. The TCR sequence derives from a man aged 50 or older in good health and CMV-seropositive. The rearrangement joins TRBV6-1 to TRBJ1-1; D is uncertain. CDR3: CASSLLTGNTEAFF. The CDR3 DNA reads TGTGCCAGCTCCTTATTGACGGGGAACACTGAAGCTTTCTTT.